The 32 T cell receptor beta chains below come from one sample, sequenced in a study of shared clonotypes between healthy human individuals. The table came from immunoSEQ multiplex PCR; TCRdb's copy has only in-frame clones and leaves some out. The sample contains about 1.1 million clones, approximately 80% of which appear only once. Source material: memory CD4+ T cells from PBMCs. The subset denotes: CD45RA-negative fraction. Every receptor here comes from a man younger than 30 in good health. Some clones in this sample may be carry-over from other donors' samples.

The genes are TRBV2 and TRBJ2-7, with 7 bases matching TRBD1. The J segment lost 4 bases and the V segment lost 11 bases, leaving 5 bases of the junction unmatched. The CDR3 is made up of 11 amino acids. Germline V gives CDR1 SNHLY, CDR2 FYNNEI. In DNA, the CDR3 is TGTGCCGGGGGACAGACTTACGAGCAGTACTTC. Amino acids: CAGGQTYEQYF.

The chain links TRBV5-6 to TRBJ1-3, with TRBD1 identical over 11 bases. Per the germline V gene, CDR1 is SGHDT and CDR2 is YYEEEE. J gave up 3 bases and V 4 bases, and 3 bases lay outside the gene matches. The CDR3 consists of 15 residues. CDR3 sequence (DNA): TGTGCCAGCAGCCCAGGGACAGGGGGTGGAAACACCATATATTTT. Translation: CASSPGTGGGNTIYF.

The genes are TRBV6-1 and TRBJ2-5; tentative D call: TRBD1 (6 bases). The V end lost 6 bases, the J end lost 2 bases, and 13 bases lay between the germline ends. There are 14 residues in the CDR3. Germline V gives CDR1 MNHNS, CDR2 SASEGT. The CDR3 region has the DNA TGTGCCAGCAGGGGACAACTGGGGCAAGAGACCCAGTACTTC. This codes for CASRGQLGQETQYF.

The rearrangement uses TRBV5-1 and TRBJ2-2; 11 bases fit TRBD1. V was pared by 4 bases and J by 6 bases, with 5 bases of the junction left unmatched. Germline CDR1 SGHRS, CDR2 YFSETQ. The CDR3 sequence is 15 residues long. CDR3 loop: CASSLDRGRPGELFF. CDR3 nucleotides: TGCGCCAGCAGCCTGGACAGGGGGCGCCCCGGGGAGCTGTTTTTT.

The CDR3 DNA reads TGTGCCAGCTCACCGCGAACAGGGGGGGATATCAATGAGCAGTTCTTC. Residues: CASSPRTGGDINEQFF. The J gene is TRBJ2-1, the V gene TRBV18, with a tentative D call TRBD1 (8 bases). V lost 3 bases and J 6 bases, leaving 18 bases between the germline ends. Germline V gives CDR1 KGHSH, CDR2 LQKENI. The CDR3 spans 16 residues.

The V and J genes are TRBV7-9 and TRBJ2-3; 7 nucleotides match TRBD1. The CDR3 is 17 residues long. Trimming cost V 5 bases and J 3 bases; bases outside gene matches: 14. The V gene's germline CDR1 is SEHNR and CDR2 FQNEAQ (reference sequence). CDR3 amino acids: CASSLGSLGGATDTQYF. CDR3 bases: TGTGCCAGCAGCCTCGGGTCATTAGGGGGCGCGACAGATACGCAGTATTTT.

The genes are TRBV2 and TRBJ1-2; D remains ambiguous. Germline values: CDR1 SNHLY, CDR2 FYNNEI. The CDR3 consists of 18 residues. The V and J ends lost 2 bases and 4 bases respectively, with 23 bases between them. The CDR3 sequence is CASSERVRQLPLLYGYTF. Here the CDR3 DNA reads TGTGCCAGCAGTGAAAGGGTGAGACAACTCCCTCTCCTCTATGGCTACACCTTC.

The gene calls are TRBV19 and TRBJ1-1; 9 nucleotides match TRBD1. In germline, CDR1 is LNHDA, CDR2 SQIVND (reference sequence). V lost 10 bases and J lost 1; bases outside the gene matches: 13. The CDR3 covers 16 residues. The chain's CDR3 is CATLGTGLPGNTEAFF. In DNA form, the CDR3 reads TGTGCCACCCTGGGGACAGGGCTACCTGGGAACACTGAAGCTTTCTTT.

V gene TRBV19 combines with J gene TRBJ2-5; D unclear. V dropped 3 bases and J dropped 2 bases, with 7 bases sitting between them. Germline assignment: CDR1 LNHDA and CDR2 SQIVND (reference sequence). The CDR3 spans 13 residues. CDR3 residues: CASSIISQETQYF. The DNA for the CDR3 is TGTGCCAGTAGTATCATCTCACAAGAGACCCAGTACTTC.

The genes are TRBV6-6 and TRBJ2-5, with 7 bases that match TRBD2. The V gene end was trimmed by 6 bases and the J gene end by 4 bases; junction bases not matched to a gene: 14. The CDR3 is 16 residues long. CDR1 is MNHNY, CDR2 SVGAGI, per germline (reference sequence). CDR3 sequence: CASRSSGSRVRETQYF. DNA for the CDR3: TGTGCCAGCAGGTCTAGCGGATCGAGGGTGAGAGAGACCCAGTACTTC.

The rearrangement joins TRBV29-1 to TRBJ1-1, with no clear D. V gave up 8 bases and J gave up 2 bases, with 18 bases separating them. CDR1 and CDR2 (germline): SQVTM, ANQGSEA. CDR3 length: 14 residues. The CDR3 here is CSPPAKGVNTEAFF. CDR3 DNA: TGCAGCCCCCCCGCAAAGGGAGTTAACACTGAAGCTTTCTTT. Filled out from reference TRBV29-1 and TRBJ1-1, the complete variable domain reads SAVISQKPSRDICQRGTSLTIQCQVDSQVTMMFWYRQQPGQSLTLIATANQGSEATYESGFVIDKFPISRPNLTFSTLTVSNMSPEDSSIYLCSPPAKGVNTEAFFGQGTRLTVV.

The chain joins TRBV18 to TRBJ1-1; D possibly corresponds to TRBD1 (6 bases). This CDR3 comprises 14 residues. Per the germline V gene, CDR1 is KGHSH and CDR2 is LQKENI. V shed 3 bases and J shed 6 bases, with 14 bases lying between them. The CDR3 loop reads CASSPQRGGPEAFF. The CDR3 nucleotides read TGTGCCAGCTCACCTCAAAGGGGGGGCCCTGAAGCTTTCTTT. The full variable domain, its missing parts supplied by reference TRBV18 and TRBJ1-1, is NAGVMQNPRHLVRRRGQEARLRCSPMKGHSHVYWYRQLPEEGLKFMVYLQKENIIDESGMPKERFSAEFPKEGPSILRIQQVVRGDSAAYFCASSPQRGGPEAFFGQGTRLTVV.

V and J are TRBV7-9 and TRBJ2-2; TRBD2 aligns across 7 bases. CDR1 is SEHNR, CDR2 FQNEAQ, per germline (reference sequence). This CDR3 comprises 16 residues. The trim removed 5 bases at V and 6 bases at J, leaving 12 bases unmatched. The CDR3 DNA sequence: TGTGCCAGCAGCACTCCAAGGGACTACCCACCCGGGGAGCTGTTTTTT. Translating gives CASSTPRDYPPGELFF.

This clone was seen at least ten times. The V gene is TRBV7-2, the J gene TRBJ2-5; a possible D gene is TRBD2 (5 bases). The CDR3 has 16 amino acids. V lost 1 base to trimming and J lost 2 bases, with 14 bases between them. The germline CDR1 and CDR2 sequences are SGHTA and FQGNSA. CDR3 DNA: TGTGCCAGCAGCTTAGTGAGGGCCCCTAAACAAGAGACCCAGTACTTC. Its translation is CASSLVRAPKQETQYF.

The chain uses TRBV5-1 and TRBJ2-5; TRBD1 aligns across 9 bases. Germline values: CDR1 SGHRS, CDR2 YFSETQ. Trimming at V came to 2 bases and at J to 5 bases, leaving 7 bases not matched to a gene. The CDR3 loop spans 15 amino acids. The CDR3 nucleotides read TGCGCCAGCAGCTTACGTGGACAGGGGAGGGAGACCCAGTACTTC. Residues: CASSLRGQGRETQYF. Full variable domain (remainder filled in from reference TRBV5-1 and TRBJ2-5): KAGVTQTPRYLIKTRGQQVTLSCSPISGHRSVSWYQQTPGQGLQFLFEYFSETQRNKGNFPGRFSGRQFSNSRSEMNVSTLELGDSALYLCASSLRGQGRETQYFGPGTRLLVL.

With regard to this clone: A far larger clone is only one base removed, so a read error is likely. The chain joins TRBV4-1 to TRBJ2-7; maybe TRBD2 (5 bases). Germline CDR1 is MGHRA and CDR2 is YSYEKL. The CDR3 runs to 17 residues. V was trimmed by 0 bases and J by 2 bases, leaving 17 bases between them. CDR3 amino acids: CASSQDEGAKSPYEQYF. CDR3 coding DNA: TGCGCCAGCAGCCAAGATGAGGGAGCGAAGAGCCCCTACGAGCAGTACTTC.

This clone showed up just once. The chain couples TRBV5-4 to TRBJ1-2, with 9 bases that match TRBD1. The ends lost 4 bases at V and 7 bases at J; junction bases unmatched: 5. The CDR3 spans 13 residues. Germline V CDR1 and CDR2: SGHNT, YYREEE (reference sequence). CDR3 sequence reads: CASSIQGAGGYTF. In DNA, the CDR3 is TGTGCCAGCAGCATACAGGGGGCAGGTGGCTACACCTTC.

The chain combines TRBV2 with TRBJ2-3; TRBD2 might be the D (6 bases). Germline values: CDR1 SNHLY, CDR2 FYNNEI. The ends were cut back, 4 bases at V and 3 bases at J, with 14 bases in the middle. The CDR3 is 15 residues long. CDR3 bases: TGTGCCAGCAGTGTAGGGACTGGTTTAACAGATACGCAGTATTTT. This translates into CASSVGTGLTDTQYF.

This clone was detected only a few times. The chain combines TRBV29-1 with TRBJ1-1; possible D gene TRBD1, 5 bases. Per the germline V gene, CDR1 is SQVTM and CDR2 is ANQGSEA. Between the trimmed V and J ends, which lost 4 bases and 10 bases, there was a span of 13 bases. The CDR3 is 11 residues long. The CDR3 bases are TGCAGCGTTGCGGGGGGACTTCGAGCTTTCTTT. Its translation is CSVAGGLRAFF.

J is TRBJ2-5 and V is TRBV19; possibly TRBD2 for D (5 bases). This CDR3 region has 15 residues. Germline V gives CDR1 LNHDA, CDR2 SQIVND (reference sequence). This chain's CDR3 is CGAPRPSTTKETQYF. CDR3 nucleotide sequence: TGTGGGGCCCCTAGGCCTAGCACGACTAAGGAGACCCAGTACTTC.

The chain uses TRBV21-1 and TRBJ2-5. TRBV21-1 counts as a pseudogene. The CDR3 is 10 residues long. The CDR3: CASIWETQYF. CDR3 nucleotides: TGTGCCAGCATTTGGGAGACCCAGTACTTC.

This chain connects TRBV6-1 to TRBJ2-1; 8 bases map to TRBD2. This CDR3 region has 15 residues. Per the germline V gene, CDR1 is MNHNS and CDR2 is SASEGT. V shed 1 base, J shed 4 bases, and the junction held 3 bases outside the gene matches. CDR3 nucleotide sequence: TGTGCCAGCAGTGAAGAGGGACTAGTGTACAATGAGCAGTTCTTC. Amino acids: CASSEEGLVYNEQFF.

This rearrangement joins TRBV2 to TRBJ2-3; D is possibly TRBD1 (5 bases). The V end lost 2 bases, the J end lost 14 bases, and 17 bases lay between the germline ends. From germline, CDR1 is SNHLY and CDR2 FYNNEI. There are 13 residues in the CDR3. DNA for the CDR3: TGTGCCAGCAGTGAAAATCAGGGATCTCAGAGGTATTTT. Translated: CASSENQGSQRYF.

The CDR3 here is CASSPDRGRTDTQYF. CDR3 in DNA: TGTGCCAGCAGCCCCGACAGGGGCCGCACAGATACGCAGTATTTT. The chain combines TRBV7-2 with TRBJ2-3, with 8 positions matching TRBD1. With V trimmed by 5 bases and J by 1 base, 5 bases remained unmatched. The CDR3 covers 15 residues. Germline V gene lookup returns CDR1 SGHTA and CDR2 FQGNSA.

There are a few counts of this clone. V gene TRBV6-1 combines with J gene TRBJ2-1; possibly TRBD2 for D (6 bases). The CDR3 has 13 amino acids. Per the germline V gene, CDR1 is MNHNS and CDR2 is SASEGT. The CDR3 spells CSSAGANYNEQFF. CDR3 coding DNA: TGTTCCTCAGCGGGCGCAAACTACAATGAGCAGTTCTTC.

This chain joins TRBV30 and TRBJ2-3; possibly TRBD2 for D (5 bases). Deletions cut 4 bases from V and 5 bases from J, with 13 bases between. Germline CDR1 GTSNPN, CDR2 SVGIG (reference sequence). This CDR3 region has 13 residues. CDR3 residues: CAWNRDGRDTQYF. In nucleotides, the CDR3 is TGTGCCTGGAATCGGGATGGGAGAGATACGCAGTATTTT. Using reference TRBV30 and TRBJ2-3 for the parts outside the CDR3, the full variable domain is SQTIHQWPATLVQPVGSPLSLECTVEGTSNPNLYWYRQAAGRGLQLLFYSVGIGQISSEVPQNLSASRPQDRQFILSSKKLLLSDSGFYLCAWNRDGRDTQYFGPGTRLTVL.

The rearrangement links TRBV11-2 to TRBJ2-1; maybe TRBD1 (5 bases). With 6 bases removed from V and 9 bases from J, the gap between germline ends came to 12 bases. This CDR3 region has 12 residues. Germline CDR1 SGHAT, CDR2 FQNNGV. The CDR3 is CASSQAGAEQFF. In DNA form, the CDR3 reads TGTGCCAGCAGTCAAGCTGGGGCTGAGCAGTTCTTC.

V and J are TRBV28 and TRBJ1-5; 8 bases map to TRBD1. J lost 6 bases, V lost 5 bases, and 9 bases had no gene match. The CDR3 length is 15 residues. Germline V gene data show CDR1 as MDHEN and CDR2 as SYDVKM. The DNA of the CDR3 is TGTGCCAGCAGTAAGAGGACAGGGTTTCTTCAGCCCCAGCATTTT. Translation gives CASSKRTGFLQPQHF. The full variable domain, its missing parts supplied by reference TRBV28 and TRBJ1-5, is DVKVTQSSRYLVKRTGEKVFLECVQDMDHENMFWYRQDPGLGLRLIYFSYDVKMKEKGDIPEGYSVSREKKERFSLILESASTNQTSMYLCASSKRTGFLQPQHFGDGTRLSIL.

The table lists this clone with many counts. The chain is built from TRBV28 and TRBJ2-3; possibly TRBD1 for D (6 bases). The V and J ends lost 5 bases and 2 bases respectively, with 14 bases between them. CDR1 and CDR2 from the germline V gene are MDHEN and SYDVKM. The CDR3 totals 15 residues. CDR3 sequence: CASSLTTGLTDTQYF. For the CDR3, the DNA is TGTGCCAGCAGTCTGACAACAGGGCTCACAGATACGCAGTATTTT.

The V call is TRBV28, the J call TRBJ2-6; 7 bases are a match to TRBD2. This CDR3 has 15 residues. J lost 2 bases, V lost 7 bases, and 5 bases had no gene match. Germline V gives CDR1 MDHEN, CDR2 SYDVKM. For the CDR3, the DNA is TGTGCCAGCACACCCCGGGGGGCTGGGGCCAACGTCCTGACTTTC. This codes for CASTPRGAGANVLTF.

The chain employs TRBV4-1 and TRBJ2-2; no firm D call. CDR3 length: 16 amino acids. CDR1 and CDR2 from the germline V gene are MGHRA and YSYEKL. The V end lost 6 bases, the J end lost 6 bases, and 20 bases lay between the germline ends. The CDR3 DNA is TGCGCCAGCAGGCAGGCCGGCACTACGTTACCCGGGGAGCTGTTTTTT. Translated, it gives CASRQAGTTLPGELFF.

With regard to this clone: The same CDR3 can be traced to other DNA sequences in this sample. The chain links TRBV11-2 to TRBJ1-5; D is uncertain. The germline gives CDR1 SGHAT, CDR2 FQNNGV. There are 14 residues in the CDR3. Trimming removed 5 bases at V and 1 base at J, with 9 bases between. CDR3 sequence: CASSLEASNQPQHF. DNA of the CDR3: TGTGCCAGCAGCCTGGAGGCCAGCAATCAGCCCCAGCATTTT.